The present TCR beta chain was sequenced within a study of blood T cell repertoires in COVID-19. Source study methods: From reference gene primer amplification, estimates of nucleated cell counts were derived. The data were produced by immunoSEQ multiplex PCR, yet TCRdb's version contains in-frame clones alone and is incomplete. The V and J calls and clone size were taken over from that table, and D and trimming were inferred from the DNA. The repertoire holds about 440,000 clones, 90% seen once, with 0.6% in the top ten. Each participant's cohort was designated according to participant-reported clinical history. Two consecutive negative NP/OP PCR tests, clearance, or resolved symptoms defined Cohort 3 recovery. With V trimmed by 3 bases and J by 8 bases, 13 bases remained unmatched. The V gene's germline CDR1 is LGHDT and CDR2 YNNKEL (reference sequence). The CDR3 extends over 18 amino acids.

This receptor was obtained from a man between 18 and 35 years old who had recovered from COVID-19. The specimen was PBMCs or T cells enriched from blood (not recorded which). The chain couples TRBV3-1 (or the pseudogene TRBV3-2) to TRBJ2-1; 13 positions match TRBD2. The CDR3 DNA sequence: TGTGCCAGCAGCCATTGGACTAGCGGGAGAGATGGTATAGATGAGCAGTTCTTC. As protein: CASSHWTSGRDGIDEQFF.